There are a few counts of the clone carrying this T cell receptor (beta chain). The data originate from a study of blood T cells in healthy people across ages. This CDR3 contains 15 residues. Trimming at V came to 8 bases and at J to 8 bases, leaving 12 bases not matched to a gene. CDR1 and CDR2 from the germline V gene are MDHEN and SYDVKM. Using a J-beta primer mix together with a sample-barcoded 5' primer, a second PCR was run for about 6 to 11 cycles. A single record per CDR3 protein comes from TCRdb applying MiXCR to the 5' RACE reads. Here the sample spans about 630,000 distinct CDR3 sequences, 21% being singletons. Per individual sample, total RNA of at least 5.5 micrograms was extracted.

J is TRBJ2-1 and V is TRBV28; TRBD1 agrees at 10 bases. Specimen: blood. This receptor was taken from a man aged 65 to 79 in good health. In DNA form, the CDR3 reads TGTGCCAGCGCCGTTTGGGACAGGGGAATGGATGAGCAGTTCTTC. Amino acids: CASAVWDRGMDEQFF.